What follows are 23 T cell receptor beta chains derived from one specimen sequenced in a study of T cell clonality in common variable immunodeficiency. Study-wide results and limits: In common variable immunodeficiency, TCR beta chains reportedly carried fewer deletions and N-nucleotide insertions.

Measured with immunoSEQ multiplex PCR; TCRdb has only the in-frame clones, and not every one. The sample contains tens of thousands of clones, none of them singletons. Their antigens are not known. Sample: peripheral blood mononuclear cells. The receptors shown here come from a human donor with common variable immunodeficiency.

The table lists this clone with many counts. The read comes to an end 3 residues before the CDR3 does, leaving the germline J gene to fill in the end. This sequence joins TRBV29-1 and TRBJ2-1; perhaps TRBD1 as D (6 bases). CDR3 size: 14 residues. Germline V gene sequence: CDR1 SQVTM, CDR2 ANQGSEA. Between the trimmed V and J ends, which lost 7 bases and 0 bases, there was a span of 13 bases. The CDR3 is CSEQGYLSYNEQFF. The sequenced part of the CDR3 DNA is TGCAGCGAACAGGGTTATCTCTCCTACAATGAG.

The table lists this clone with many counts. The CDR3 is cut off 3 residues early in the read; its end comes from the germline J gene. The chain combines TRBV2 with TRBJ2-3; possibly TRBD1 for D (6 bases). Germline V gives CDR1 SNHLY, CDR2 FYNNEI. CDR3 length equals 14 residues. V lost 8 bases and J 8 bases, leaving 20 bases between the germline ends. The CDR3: CASLRTANWGTQYF. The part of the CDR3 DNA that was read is TGTGCCAGCCTTAGGACAGCTAACTGGGGTACG.

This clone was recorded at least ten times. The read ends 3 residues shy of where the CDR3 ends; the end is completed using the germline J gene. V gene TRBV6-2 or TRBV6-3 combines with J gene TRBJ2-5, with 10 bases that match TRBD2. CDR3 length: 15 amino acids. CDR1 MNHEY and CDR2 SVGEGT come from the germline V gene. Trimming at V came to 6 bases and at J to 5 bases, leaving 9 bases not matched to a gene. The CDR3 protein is CASRSSSGGRETQYF. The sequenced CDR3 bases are TGTGCCAGCAGATCCTCTAGCGGGGGTCGGGAGACC.

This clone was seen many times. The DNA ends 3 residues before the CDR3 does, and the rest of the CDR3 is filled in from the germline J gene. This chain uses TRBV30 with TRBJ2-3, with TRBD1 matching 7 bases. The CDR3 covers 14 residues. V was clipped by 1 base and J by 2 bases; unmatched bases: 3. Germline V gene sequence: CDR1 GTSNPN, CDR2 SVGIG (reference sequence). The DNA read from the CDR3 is TGTGCCTGGAGTGGGACAGGAATCACAGATACG. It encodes CAWSGTGITDT. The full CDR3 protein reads CAWSGTGITDTQYF. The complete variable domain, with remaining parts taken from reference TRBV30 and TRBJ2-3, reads SQTIHQWPATLVQPVGSPLSLECTVEGTSNPNLYWYRQAAGRGLQLLFYSVGIGQISSEVPQNLSASRPQDRQFILSSKKLLLSDSGFYLCAWSGTGITDTQYFGPGTRLTVL.

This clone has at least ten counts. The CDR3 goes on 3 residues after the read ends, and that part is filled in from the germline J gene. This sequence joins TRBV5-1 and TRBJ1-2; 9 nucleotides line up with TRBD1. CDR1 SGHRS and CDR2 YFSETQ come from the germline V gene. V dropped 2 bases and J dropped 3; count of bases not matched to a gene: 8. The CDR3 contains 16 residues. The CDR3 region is CASSFLQGAYHYGYTF. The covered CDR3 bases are TGCGCCAGCAGCTTTCTACAGGGGGCGTATCACTATGGC.

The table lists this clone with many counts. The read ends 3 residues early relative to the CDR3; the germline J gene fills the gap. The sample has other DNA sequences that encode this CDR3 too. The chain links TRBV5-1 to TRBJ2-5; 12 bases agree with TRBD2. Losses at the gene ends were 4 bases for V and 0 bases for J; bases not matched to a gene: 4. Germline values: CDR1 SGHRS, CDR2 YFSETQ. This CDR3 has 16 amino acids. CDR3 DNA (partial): TGCGCCAGCAGCAAGGGGACTAGCGGGTACCAAGAGACC. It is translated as CASSKGTSGYQET. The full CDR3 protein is CASSKGTSGYQETQYF.

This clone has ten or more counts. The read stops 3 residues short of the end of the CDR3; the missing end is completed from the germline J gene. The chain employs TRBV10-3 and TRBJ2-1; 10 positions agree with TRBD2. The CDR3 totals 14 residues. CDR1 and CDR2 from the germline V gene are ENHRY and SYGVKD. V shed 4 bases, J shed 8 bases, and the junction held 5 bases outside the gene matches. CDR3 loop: CAISGAGGYHEQFF. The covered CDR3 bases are TGTGCCATCAGTGGAGCGGGGGGGTACCATGAG.

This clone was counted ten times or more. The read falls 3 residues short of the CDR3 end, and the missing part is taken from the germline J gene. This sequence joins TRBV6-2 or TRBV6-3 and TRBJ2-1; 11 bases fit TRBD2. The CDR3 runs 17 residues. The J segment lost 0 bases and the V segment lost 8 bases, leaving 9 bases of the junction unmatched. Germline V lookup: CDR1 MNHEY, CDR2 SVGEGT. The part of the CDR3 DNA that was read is TGTGCCAGCGGACCGGGACTAGCGGTGAGCTCCTACAATGAG. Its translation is CASGPGLAVSSYNE. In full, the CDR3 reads CASGPGLAVSSYNEQFF.

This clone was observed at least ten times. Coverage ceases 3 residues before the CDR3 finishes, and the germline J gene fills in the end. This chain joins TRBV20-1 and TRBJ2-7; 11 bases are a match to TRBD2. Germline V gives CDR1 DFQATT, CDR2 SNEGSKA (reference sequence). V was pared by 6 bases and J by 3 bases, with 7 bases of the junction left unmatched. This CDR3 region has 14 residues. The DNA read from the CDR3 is TGCAGTGCATCGAGACTAGCGGGGATCTACGAG. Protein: CSASRLAGIYE. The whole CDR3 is CSASRLAGIYEQYF.

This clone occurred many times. CDR3 sequence reads: CSARDSTGSWTYNEQFF. CDR3 bases read: TGCAGTGCTAGAGACTCTACAGGGAGTTGGACATACAATGAG. The gene calls are TRBV20-1 and TRBJ2-1, with D possibly matching TRBD1 (6 bases). Sequencing ends 3 residues short of the CDR3 end; the germline J gene provides the rest. V lost 0 bases to trimming and J lost 4 bases, with 19 bases between them. This CDR3 has 17 residues. Germline V lookup: CDR1 DFQATT, CDR2 SNEGSKA (reference sequence).

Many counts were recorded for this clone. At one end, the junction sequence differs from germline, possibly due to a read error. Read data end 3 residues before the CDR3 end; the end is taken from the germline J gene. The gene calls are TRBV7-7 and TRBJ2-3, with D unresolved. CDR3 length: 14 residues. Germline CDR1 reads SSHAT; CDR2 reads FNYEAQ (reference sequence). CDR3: CASSLTSTTDTQYF. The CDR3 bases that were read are TGTGCTAGCAGCTTAACGTCTACCACAGATACG.

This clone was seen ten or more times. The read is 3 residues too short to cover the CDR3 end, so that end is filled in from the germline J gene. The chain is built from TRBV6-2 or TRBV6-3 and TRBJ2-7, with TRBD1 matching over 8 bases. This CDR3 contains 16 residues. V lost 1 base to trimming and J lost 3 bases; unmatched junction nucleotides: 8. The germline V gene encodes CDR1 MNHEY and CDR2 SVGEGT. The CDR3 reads CASSYLGQGAFYEQYF. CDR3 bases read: TGTGCCAGCAGTTACTTGGGGCAGGGGGCTTTCTACGAG.

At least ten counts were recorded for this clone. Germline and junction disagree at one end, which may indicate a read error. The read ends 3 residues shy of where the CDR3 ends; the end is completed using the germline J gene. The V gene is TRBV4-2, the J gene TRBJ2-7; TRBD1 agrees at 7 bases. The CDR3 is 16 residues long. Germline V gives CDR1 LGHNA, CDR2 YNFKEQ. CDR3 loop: CASSQDLRRGWYEQYF. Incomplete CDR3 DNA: TGCGCCAGCAGCCAAGATTTGCGCAGGGGGTGGTACGAG.

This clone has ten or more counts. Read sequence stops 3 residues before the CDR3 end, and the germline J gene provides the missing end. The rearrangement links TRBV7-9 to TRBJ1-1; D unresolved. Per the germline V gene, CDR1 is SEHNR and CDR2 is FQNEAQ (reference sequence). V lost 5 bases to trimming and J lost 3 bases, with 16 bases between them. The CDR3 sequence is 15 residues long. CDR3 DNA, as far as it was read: TGTGCCAGCAGCGCTACCCGGGGTAAAGACACTGAA. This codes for CASSATRGKDTE. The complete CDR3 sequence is CASSATRGKDTEAFF.

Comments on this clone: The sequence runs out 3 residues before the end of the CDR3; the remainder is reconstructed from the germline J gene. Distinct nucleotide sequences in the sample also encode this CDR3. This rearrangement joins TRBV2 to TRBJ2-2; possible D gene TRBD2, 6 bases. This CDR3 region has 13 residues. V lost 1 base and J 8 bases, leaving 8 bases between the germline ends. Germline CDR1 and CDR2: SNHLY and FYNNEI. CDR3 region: CASSEGRVGELFF. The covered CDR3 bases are TGTGCCAGCAGTGAAGGGAGGGTGGGGGAG.

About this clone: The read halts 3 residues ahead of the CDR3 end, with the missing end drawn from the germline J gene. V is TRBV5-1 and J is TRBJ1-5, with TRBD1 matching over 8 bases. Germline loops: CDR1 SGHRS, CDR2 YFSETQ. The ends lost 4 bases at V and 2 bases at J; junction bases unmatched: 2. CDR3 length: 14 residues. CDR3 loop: CASSTQGGNQPQHF. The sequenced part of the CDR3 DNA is TGCGCCAGCAGCACACAGGGGGGCAATCAGCCC.

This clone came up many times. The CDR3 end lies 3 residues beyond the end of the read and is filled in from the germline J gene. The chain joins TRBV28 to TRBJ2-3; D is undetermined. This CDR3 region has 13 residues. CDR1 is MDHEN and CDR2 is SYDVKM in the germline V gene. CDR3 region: CASITSDWVAQYF. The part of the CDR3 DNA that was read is TGTGCCAGCATCACATCCGACTGGGTGGCG. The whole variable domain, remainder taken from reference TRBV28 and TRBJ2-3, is DVKVTQSSRYLVKRTGEKVFLECVQDMDHENMFWYRQDPGLGLRLIYFSYDVKMKEKGDIPEGYSVSREKKERFSLILESASTNQTSMYLCASITSDWVAQYFGPGTRLTVL.

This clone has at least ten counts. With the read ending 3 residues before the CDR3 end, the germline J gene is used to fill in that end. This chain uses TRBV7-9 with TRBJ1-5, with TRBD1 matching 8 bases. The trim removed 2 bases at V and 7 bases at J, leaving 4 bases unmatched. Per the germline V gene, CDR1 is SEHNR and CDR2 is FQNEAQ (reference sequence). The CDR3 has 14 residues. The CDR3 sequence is CASSLSGGGQPQHF. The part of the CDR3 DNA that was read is TGTGCCAGCAGCTTATCAGGGGGCGGACAGCCC.

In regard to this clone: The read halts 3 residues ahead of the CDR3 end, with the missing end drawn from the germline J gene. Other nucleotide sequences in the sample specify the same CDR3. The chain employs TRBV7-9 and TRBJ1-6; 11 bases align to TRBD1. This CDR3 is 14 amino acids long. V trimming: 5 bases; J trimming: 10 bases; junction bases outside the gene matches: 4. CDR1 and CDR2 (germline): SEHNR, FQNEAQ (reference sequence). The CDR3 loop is CASSPGTGGSPLHF. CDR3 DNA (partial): TGTGCCAGCAGCCCCGGGACAGGGGGGTCACCC.

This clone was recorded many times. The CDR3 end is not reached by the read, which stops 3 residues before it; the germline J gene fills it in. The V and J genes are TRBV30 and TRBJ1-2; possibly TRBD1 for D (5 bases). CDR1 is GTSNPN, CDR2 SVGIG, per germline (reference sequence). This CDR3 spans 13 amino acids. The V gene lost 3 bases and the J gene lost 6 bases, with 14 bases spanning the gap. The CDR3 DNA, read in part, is TGTGCCTGGAGGCGGGGGTTACGGGATGGC. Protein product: CAWRRGLRDG. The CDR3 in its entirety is CAWRRGLRDGYTF.

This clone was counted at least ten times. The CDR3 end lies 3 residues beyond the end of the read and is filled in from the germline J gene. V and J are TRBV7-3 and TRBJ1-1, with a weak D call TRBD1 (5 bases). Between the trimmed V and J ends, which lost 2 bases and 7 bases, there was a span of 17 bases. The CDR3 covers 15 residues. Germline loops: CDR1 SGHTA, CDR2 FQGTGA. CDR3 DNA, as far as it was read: TGTGCCAGCAGCTTATCAGGGAGTGAAGAACGTGAA. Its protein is CASSLSGSEERE. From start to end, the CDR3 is CASSLSGSEEREAFF.

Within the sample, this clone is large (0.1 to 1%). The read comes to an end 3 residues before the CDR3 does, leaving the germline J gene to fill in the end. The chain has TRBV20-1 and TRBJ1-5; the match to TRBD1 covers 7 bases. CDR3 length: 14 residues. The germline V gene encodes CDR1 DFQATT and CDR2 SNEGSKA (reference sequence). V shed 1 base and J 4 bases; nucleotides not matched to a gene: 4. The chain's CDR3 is CSARVNRGNQPQHF. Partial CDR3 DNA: TGCAGTGCTAGAGTTAACAGGGGAAATCAGCCC.

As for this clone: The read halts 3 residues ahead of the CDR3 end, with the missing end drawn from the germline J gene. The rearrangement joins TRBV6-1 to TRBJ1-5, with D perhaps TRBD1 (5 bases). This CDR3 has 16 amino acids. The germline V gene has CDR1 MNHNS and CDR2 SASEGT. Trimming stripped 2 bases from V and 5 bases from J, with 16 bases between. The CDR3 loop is CASSELTGAPHQPQHF. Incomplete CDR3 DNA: TGTGCCAGCAGTGAACTCACAGGAGCCCCCCATCAGCCC.